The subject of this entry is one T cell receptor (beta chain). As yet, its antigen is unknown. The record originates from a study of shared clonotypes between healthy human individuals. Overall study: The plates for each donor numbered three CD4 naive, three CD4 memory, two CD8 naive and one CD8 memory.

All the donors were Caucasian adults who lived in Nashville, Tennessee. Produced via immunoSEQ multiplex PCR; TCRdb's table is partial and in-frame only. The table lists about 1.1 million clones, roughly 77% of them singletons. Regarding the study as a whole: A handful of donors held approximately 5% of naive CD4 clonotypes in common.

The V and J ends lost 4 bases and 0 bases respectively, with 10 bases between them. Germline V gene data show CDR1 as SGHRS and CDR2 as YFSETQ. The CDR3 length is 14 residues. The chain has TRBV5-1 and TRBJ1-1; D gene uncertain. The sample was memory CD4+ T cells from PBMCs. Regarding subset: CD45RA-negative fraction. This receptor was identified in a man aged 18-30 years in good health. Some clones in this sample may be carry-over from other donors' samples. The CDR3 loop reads CASSPTEVNTEAFF. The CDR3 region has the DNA TGCGCCAGCAGCCCCACAGAGGTGAACACTGAAGCTTTCTTT.